Shown below are 24 T cell receptor beta chains from a single sample sequenced in a study of T cells in Graves' hyperthyroidism and ophthalmopathy. The TCR beta CDR3 regions underwent amplification using RNA transcripts as the source. Using the HTBI primer set, a first-round RT-PCR was run on the TCR CDR3. TCRdb re-called the multiplex PCR reads through MiXCR, storing one row per CDR3 protein. In the table there are 500,000 or so distinct CDR3 sequences, 17% of which are singletons. Sequenced: blood. The receptor set was obtained from a woman younger than 30 with Graves' ophthalmopathy.

This clonotype was observed at least ten times. This chain links TRBV11-1 with TRBJ2-1; no clear D gene. The germline V gene encodes CDR1 SGHAT and CDR2 FQDESV (reference sequence). Trimming took off 3 bases at V and 15 bases at J, with 18 bases between the two ends. This CDR3 has 13 amino acids. The CDR3 loop reads CASSLGQNSVGFF. DNA of the CDR3: TGTGCCAGCAGCTTGGGCCAGAACAGTGTGGGGTTCTTC.

V gene TRBV12-3 or TRBV12-4 combines with J gene TRBJ2-7; 12 nucleotides line up with TRBD1. The CDR3 totals 15 residues. V dropped 6 bases and J dropped 8; count of bases not matched to a gene: 11. The CDR3 DNA sequence: TGTGCCAGCAGCGTAACCGGGACAGGGGGCGGGAAGCAGTACTTC. It encodes CASSVTGTGGGKQYF.

The table lists this clonotype with many counts. The genes are TRBV28 and TRBJ2-5, with D perhaps TRBD1 or TRBD2 (5 bases each). Trimming pared 3 bases from V and 1 base from J, leaving 12 bases between. The CDR3 covers 15 residues. Per germline, CDR1 MDHEN and CDR2 SYDVKM. The CDR3 spells CASSFRTGTQETQYF. CDR3 bases: TGTGCCAGCAGTTTTCGTACCGGGACCCAAGAGACCCAGTACTTC.

This clonotype was seen ten or more times. This rearrangement joins TRBV28 to TRBJ1-1; TRBD1 agrees at 7 bases. V trimming: 5 bases; J trimming: 7 bases; junction bases outside the gene matches: 13. This CDR3 spans 15 amino acids. The germline V gene has CDR1 MDHEN and CDR2 SYDVKM. DNA of the CDR3: TGTGCCAGCAGTACTTATTCTACCGGGACAGTTGAAGCTTTCTTT. This sequence encodes CASSTYSTGTVEAFF.

This clonotype was seen repeatedly, ten times or more. The V call is TRBV13, the J call TRBJ2-7, with a tentative D call TRBD2 (6 bases). V was shortened by 5 bases and J by 3 bases, with 17 bases between the two germline ends. CDR1 is PRHDT and CDR2 is FYEKMQ in the germline V gene (reference sequence). This CDR3 spans 15 amino acids. CDR3 bases: TGTGCCAGCAGCCAAACTCCCGGGAGAGGCTACGAGCAGTACTTC. It codes for CASSQTPGRGYEQYF.

Only a few counts were recorded for this clonotype. J is TRBJ2-5 and V is TRBV7-2; D remains ambiguous. The germline V gene has CDR1 SGHTA and CDR2 FQGNSA. CDR3 length equals 15 residues. The germline V and J ends were trimmed by 5 bases and 2 bases, with 15 bases remaining between them. In nucleotides, the CDR3 is TGTGCCAGCAGCCTCACTGAGGTGCGACAAGAGACCCAGTACTTC. As protein: CASSLTEVRQETQYF.

CDR3 loop: CASSAVRQGGEKLFF. DNA for the CDR3: TGCGCCAGCTCAGCCGTGAGACAGGGAGGGGAAAAACTGTTTTTT. The rearrangement joins TRBV4-1 to TRBJ1-4; 7 nucleotides match TRBD1. Germline V lookup: CDR1 MGHRA, CDR2 YSYEKL. After removal of 8 bases from V and 8 bases from J, the junction contained 14 bases not matched to a gene. CDR3 length: 15 amino acids.

This clonotype was recorded a few times. This sequence joins TRBV7-2 and TRBJ2-5; D may be TRBD2 (6 bases). V was shortened by 5 bases and J by 4 bases, with 14 bases between the two germline ends. Germline V gives CDR1 SGHTA, CDR2 FQGNSA. The CDR3 is 14 amino acids. CDR3 nucleotide sequence: TGTGCCAGCAGCCAAAGTACTAGCAGAGAGACCCAGTACTTC. This codes for CASSQSTSRETQYF.

A note on this clonotype: This may come from a read error, since a much larger clone is one base off. The chain couples TRBV2 to TRBJ1-2; maybe TRBD1 (6 bases). Germline V gives CDR1 SNHLY, CDR2 FYNNEI. The V end lost 0 bases, the J end lost 9 bases, and 20 bases lay between the germline ends. The CDR3 totals 16 residues. The CDR3 coding sequence is TGTGCCAGCAGTGAAGCAGTTCTATGGGGGGCGTGGAGCTACACCTTC. This gives the protein CASSEAVLWGAWSYTF.

This clonotype occurred a few times. The chain uses TRBV19 and TRBJ1-5, with D perhaps TRBD1 (6 bases). The ends were cut back, 5 bases at V and 3 bases at J, with 14 bases in the middle. From germline, CDR1 is LNHDA and CDR2 SQIVND (reference sequence). CDR3 length: 15 residues. In nucleotides, the CDR3 is TGTGCCAGTAGTCTCCCGGGACATTACAATCAGCCCCAGCATTTT. Its translation: CASSLPGHYNQPQHF.

This clonotype was recorded many times. The chain combines TRBV6-1 with TRBJ1-1, with D tentatively TRBD1 (6 bases). Germline loops: CDR1 MNHNS, CDR2 SASEGT. V lost 5 bases and J 4 bases, leaving 11 bases between the germline ends. This CDR3 comprises 13 residues. DNA of the CDR3: TGTGCCAGCAGTCGAGACAGGTCCACTGAAGCTTTCTTT. Protein product: CASSRDRSTEAFF.

This clonotype was seen at least ten times. The CDR3 DNA is TGTGCCAGCAGCCTCGGGACAGGTGGCTACACCTTC. As protein: CASSLGTGGYTF. The chain combines TRBV11-2 with TRBJ1-2; 8 nucleotides align to TRBD1. The CDR3 covers 12 residues. V was pared by 5 bases and J by 7 bases, with 3 bases of the junction left unmatched. CDR1 is SGHAT, CDR2 FQNNGV, per germline.

This clonotype was found many times. The chain carries TRBV29-1 and TRBJ2-7, with TRBD2 matching 8 bases. The V gene's germline CDR1 is SQVTM and CDR2 ANQGSEA. There are 12 residues in the CDR3. After removal of 5 bases from V and 0 bases from J, the junction contained 0 bases not matched to a gene. The CDR3 bases are TGCAGCGTTAGCGGGAGCTCCTACGAGCAGTACTTC. Protein sequence: CSVSGSSYEQYF.

This clonotype was detected ten times or more. The V gene is TRBV20-1, the J gene TRBJ1-5; TRBD1 might be the D (5 bases). CDR3 length: 17 amino acids. Germline CDR1 reads DFQATT; CDR2 reads SNEGSKA (reference sequence). Trimming took off 5 bases at V and 0 bases at J, with 20 bases between the two ends. CDR3 residues: CSALTGGRIDSNQPQHF. CDR3 nucleotide sequence: TGCAGTGCTTTAACTGGGGGACGGATCGATAGCAATCAGCCCCAGCATTTT.

This clonotype showed up many times. The chain carries TRBV3-1 and TRBJ2-7; 10 bases fit TRBD1. V lost 6 bases, J lost 4 bases, and 9 bases stayed unmatched. The germline V gene has CDR1 LGHDT and CDR2 YNNKEL (reference sequence). The length of the CDR3 is 15 residues. The CDR3 region is CASSQTRDRGYEQYF. In DNA, the CDR3 is TGTGCCAGCAGTCAAACGCGGGACAGGGGTTACGAGCAGTACTTC.

This clonotype was detected ten times or more. This chain connects TRBV2 to TRBJ2-2; maybe TRBD1 (6 bases). Germline V gene sequence: CDR1 SNHLY, CDR2 FYNNEI. V was pared by 2 bases and J by 0 bases, with 10 bases between. The length of the CDR3 is 16 residues. CDR3 residues: CASSELAGANTGELFF. The CDR3 bases are TGTGCCAGCAGTGAATTGGCAGGGGCGAACACCGGGGAGCTGTTTTTT.

This clonotype occurred many times. The rearrangement links TRBV3-1 to TRBJ1-1, with D hard to call. The V gene's germline CDR1 is LGHDT and CDR2 YNNKEL (reference sequence). The V end was cut by 5 bases, the J end by 3 bases, with 10 bases between. This CDR3 is built from 13 residues. The chain's CDR3 is CASSSRWDTEAFF. CDR3 sequence (DNA): TGTGCCAGCAGCTCGAGATGGGACACTGAAGCTTTCTTT.

Many counts were recorded for this clonotype. One end of the junction varies from germline; a read error may be responsible. The V and J genes are TRBV5-1 and TRBJ1-5; 12 nucleotides line up with TRBD1. The CDR3 sequence is 16 residues long. CDR1 and CDR2 from the germline V gene are SGHRS and YFSETQ. CDR3 in amino acids: CASSFGTGGSNQPQHF. Here the CDR3 DNA reads TGTGCCAGCAGCTTCGGGACAGGGGGCAGCAATCAGCCCCAGCATTTT. Filled out from reference TRBV5-1 and TRBJ1-5, the complete variable domain reads KAGVTQTPRYLIKTRGQQVTLSCSPISGHRSVSWYQQTPGQGLQFLFEYFSETQRNKGNFPGRFSGRQFSNSRSEMNVSTLELGDSALYLCASSFGTGGSNQPQHFGDGTRLSIL.

This clonotype has ten or more counts. This chain connects TRBV20-1 to TRBJ1-2; 10 bases are a match to TRBD1. The J segment lost 7 bases and the V segment lost 3 bases, leaving 11 bases of the junction unmatched. Germline values: CDR1 DFQATT, CDR2 SNEGSKA (reference sequence). CDR3 length: 15 amino acids. Written as DNA, the CDR3 is TGCAGTGCTAGCGGTCCGGGACAGGGGAGGGGTGGCTACACCTTC. Protein product: CSASGPGQGRGGYTF.

Many counts were recorded for this clonotype. CDR3: CASSQGTAIGDTQYF. The CDR3 DNA follows: TGTGCCAGCAGTCAAGGGACAGCCATCGGGGATACGCAGTATTTT. This sequence joins TRBV12-3 or TRBV12-4 and TRBJ2-3; 7 positions match TRBD1. This CDR3 is 15 amino acids long. After removal of 5 bases from V and 6 bases from J, the junction contained 11 bases not matched to a gene.

Many counts were recorded for this clonotype. The chain uses TRBV5-4 and TRBJ2-5; possible D gene TRBD1, 6 bases. The CDR3 consists of 18 residues. Trimming shortened V by 0 bases and J by 2 bases, and 20 bases separated the two germline ends. Germline lookup yields CDR1 SGHNT and CDR2 YYREEE (reference sequence). CDR3 in amino acids: CASSLEPSRGVSQETQYF. In DNA, the CDR3 is TGTGCCAGCAGCTTGGAGCCCAGCAGGGGCGTATCTCAAGAGACCCAGTACTTC.

This clonotype has ten or more counts. V is TRBV3-1 and J is TRBJ2-6; no clear D. The ends were cut back, 2 bases at V and 2 bases at J, with 7 bases in the middle. There are 15 residues in the CDR3. Germline values: CDR1 LGHDT, CDR2 YNNKEL (reference sequence). CDR3 loop: CASSQPVAGANVLTF. The CDR3 DNA sequence: TGTGCCAGCAGCCAACCCGTTGCTGGGGCCAACGTCCTGACTTTC.

At least ten counts were recorded for this clonotype. This sequence joins TRBV6-2 or TRBV6-3 and TRBJ1-1; TRBD1 is a possible D gene (6 bases). Germline assignment: CDR1 MNHEY and CDR2 SVGEGT. CDR3 size: 16 residues. V was shortened by 2 bases and J by 4 bases, with 17 bases between the two germline ends. The CDR3 nucleotides are TGTGCCAGCAGTTACGGCCCAGGGGCCGTGGGCACTGAAGCTTTCTTT. Translating gives CASSYGPGAVGTEAFF.

In this sample, this clonotype turned up many times. The J gene is TRBJ2-7, the V gene TRBV28; 13 nucleotides align to TRBD2. This CDR3 spans 15 amino acids. V dropped 7 bases and J dropped 6; count of bases not matched to a gene: 9. Germline V gene data show CDR1 as MDHEN and CDR2 as SYDVKM. The CDR3, as DNA: TGTGCCAGCAACGGACTAGCGGGAGTATGGGGCGAGCAGTACTTC. This codes for CASNGLAGVWGEQYF. The full variable domain, in which reference TRBV28 and TRBJ2-7 provide the parts outside the CDR3, is DVKVTQSSRYLVKRTGEKVFLECVQDMDHENMFWYRQDPGLGLRLIYFSYDVKMKEKGDIPEGYSVSREKKERFSLILESASTNQTSMYLCASNGLAGVWGEQYFGPGTRLTVT.